Sequencing of this T cell receptor beta chain was carried out in a study of T cells in tuberculosis. The CDR3 has 14 amino acids. The ends were cut back, 2 bases at V and 0 bases at J, with 7 bases in the middle. From germline, CDR1 is SNHLY and CDR2 FYNNEI. Sample time point: new active TB diagnosis, blood taken before or within 7 days of starting treatment. HIV-seronegative South African adults aged 18 years or older had newly diagnosed active tuberculosis. Sequencing was performed with immunoSEQ multiplex PCR; in TCRdb, only in-frame clones are kept and a portion is missing. The table lists tens of thousands of clones, 70% to 90% of them singletons, with about 5.2% in the top ten. With regard to this clone: Antigen specificity is unknown.

Study-wide results and caveats: Smaller alpha distances in active tuberculosis partly reflected shorter CDR3-alpha lengths.

The sample was PBMCs, taken at tuberculosis diagnosis. V usage is TRBV2 and J usage is TRBJ2-5; D is unresolved. The sequence came from an adult with tuberculosis. The CDR3 region has the DNA TGTGCCAGCAGTGAACGGCGGTACCAAGAGACCCAGTACTTC. Translation: CASSERRYQETQYF.